This T cell receptor beta chain was found in a study of blood T cell repertoires in COVID-19. Overall study context: PBMCs, B-cell-depleted T cells, or T cells were the source of the cDNA or gDNA that made up the material.

Assay used: immunoSEQ multiplex PCR; TCRdb lists only in-frame clones, some missing. Seen here are some 200,000 clones, roughly 90% observed once, and the top ten hold 6.5% to 9.5%. The CDR3 is 16 residues long. Trimming took 1 base from V and 0 from J; bases not matched to a gene: 3. Germline V gene data show CDR1 as SNHLY and CDR2 as FYNNEI. Enrolled through a virtual design, the participants were between roughly 18 and 100 years of age and came from 24 US areas. Cohorts were determined from participant-reported clinical history. Recovered participants had two consecutive negative NP/OP PCR tests, healthcare professional clearance, or symptom resolution.

The sequencing sample was made of PBMCs or T cells enriched from blood (not recorded which). The rearrangement joins TRBV2 to TRBJ1-1; 9 bases align to TRBD1. The clonotype was recovered from a woman under 30 who had recovered from COVID-19. The CDR3 is CASSEGDREMNTEAFF. The DNA for the CDR3 is TGTGCCAGCAGTGAAGGGGACAGGGAGATGAACACTGAAGCTTTCTTT.